This entry lists 17 T cell receptor beta chains sequenced from one sample in a study of identical twins' blood T cells. TCRdb analysed the 5' RACE reads with MiXCR anew, one entry per CDR3 protein. In the table there are roughly 340,000 distinct CDR3 sequences, roughly 27% of which are singletons. The specimen was PBMCs. The receptors originated from a woman aged 18-49 years in good health.

The gene calls are TRBV2 and TRBJ1-6, with D hard to call. V dropped 11 bases and J dropped 7 bases, with 9 bases sitting between them. Germline V CDR1 and CDR2: SNHLY, FYNNEI. CDR3 length: 11 amino acids. CDR3 loop: CACRENSPLHF. For the CDR3, the DNA is TGTGCCTGCCGGGAGAATTCACCCCTCCACTTT.

This chain links TRBV5-1 with TRBJ1-4; unclear D gene. The V and J ends lost 5 bases and 8 bases respectively, with 10 bases between them. Germline V gene data show CDR1 as SGHRS and CDR2 as YFSETQ. The CDR3 runs 12 residues. CDR3 DNA sequence: TGCGCCAGCAGGGATCACGCGGAAAAACTGTTTTTT. Protein sequence: CASRDHAEKLFF.

A few counts support this clonotype. The chain couples TRBV29-1 to TRBJ1-1; D unclear. Looked up from germline, CDR1 is SQVTM and CDR2 is ANQGSEA. The CDR3 contains 10 residues. V lost 4 bases to trimming and J lost 7 bases, with 7 bases between them. CDR3 sequence reads: CSVAAFEAFF. CDR3 DNA sequence: TGCAGCGTTGCCGCGTTTGAAGCTTTCTTT.

This clonotype showed up just a few times. The genes are TRBV6-6 and TRBJ2-1; TRBD2 might be the D (5 bases). With 3 bases removed from V and 5 bases from J, the gap between germline ends came to 14 bases. Germline lookup yields CDR1 MNHNY and CDR2 SVGAGI (reference sequence). The CDR3 consists of 15 residues. The CDR3 region is CASSYHSGIDNEQFF. The CDR3 DNA is TGTGCCAGCAGTTATCATTCCGGGATCGACAATGAGCAGTTCTTC.

This clonotype showed up just a few times. The chain recombines TRBV5-1 with TRBJ2-4; D unresolved. V was cut by 1 base and J by 2 bases, with 7 bases left in between. CDR3 length equals 14 residues. Germline CDR1 SGHRS, CDR2 YFSETQ. CDR3 region: CASSLTVTKNIQYF. The CDR3 region has the DNA TGCGCCAGCAGCTTGACTGTAACCAAAAACATTCAGTACTTC.

The table lists this clonotype with a few counts. The rearrangement links TRBV7-3 to TRBJ2-1; possibly TRBD2 for D (7 bases). V dropped 0 bases and J dropped 3 bases, with 9 bases sitting between them. Germline CDR1 SGHTA, CDR2 FQGTGA. The CDR3 is made up of 15 amino acids. Written as DNA, the CDR3 is TGTGCCAGCAGCTTAACGAGGGGGGGCTACAATGAGCAGTTCTTC. Translated, it gives CASSLTRGGYNEQFF.

This clonotype was detected only a few times. The chain couples TRBV6-6 to TRBJ2-1; a possible D gene is TRBD2 (5 bases). Trimming took off 5 bases at V and 6 bases at J, with 23 bases between the two ends. The CDR3 totals 17 residues. Germline loops: CDR1 MNHNY, CDR2 SVGAGI (reference sequence). The CDR3 bases are TGTGCCAGCAGTCAATATGGCTCGTACCGCCGGGGCAATGAGCAGTTCTTC. Amino acid sequence: CASSQYGSYRRGNEQFF.

The CDR3 region has the DNA TGCAGTGCTGAGAAGGGCTATGGCTACACCTTC. Protein sequence: CSAEKGYGYTF. The J gene is TRBJ1-2, the V gene TRBV20-1; D gene unclear. This CDR3 comprises 11 residues. V lost 5 bases and J lost 4, with 8 bases in between. In germline, CDR1 is DFQATT, CDR2 SNEGSKA (reference sequence).

This clonotype appeared once. CDR3: CASSVLSWADRADRTQETQYF. In DNA form, the CDR3 reads TGTGCCAGCAGCGTACTTTCTTGGGCGGACAGAGCAGACAGGACCCAAGAGACCCAGTACTTC. The chain recombines TRBV9 with TRBJ2-5, with a weak D call TRBD1 (6 bases). The germline gives CDR1 SGDLS, CDR2 YYNGEE. The CDR3 runs 21 residues. V dropped 1 base and J dropped 1 base, with 29 bases sitting between them.

V is TRBV18 and J is TRBJ2-1, with D possibly being TRBD2 (6 bases). Germline lookup yields CDR1 KGHSH and CDR2 LQKENI. Trimming took off 6 bases at V and 5 bases at J, with 17 bases between the two ends. CDR3 length: 15 residues. CDR3 nucleotides: TGTGCCAGCTCTCCCCTAGCGAGGGTCCACAATGAGCAGTTCTTC. It codes for CASSPLARVHNEQFF.

The sample holds a few counts of this clonotype. The chain has TRBV10-3 and TRBJ2-2, with D perhaps matching TRBD1 or TRBD2 (5 bases each). The CDR3 has 21 residues. V was trimmed by 6 bases and J by 0 bases, leaving 29 bases between them. CDR1 and CDR2 (germline): ENHRY, SYGVKD. CDR3 amino acids: CAISLLSGTVQTPANTGELFF. The CDR3 bases are TGTGCCATCAGCCTCCTCTCGGGGACGGTACAAACTCCGGCGAACACCGGGGAGCTGTTTTTT.

This clonotype was detected a few times. The CDR3 region has the DNA TGTGCCAGCAGTTTCCTCGGATATTCCAGGGCAGGCTCACCCCTCCACTTT. The encoded protein is CASSFLGYSRAGSPLHF. The chain combines TRBV27 with TRBJ1-6, with D maybe TRBD1 (5 bases). Trimming cost V 3 bases and J 10 bases, with 22 bases left between them. From germline, CDR1 is MNHEY and CDR2 SMNVEV (reference sequence). The CDR3 contains 17 residues.

This clonotype has just a few counts. The chain links TRBV19 to TRBJ1-2; maybe TRBD1 (6 bases). This CDR3 comprises 13 residues. V lost 7 bases to trimming and J lost 6 bases, with 15 bases between them. The V gene's germline CDR1 is LNHDA and CDR2 SQIVND (reference sequence). The CDR3 coding sequence is TGTGCCAGTACAAATCTGGGGGCCGATGGCTACACCTTC. Protein product: CASTNLGADGYTF.

Notes on this clonotype: An end of the junction does not agree with germline; a read error may underlie this. V is TRBV5-1 and J is TRBJ1-3; D is uncertain. Per germline, CDR1 SGHRS and CDR2 YFSETQ. The CDR3 loop spans 13 amino acids. CDR3 residues: CASRLGLGNAIYF. The CDR3 nucleotides read TGCGCCAGCAGGTTGGGGTTGGGAAACGCCATATATTTT.

This clonotype was recorded a few times. This chain connects TRBV14 to TRBJ1-6; 9 bases line up with TRBD1. Trimming cost V 3 bases and J 5 bases; bases outside gene matches: 11. Germline V lookup: CDR1 SGHDN, CDR2 FVKESK. CDR3 length: 18 residues. In DNA form, the CDR3 reads TGTGCCAGCAGCCACCCCCTTCCTGGGACAGGGCATAATTCACCCCTCCACTTT. It translates to CASSHPLPGTGHNSPLHF.

V gene TRBV7-9 combines with J gene TRBJ1-6; 11 nucleotides line up with TRBD1. V gave up 6 bases and J gave up 10 bases; unmatched junction bases: 5. The germline gives CDR1 SEHNR, CDR2 FQNEAQ (reference sequence). The CDR3 is 14 amino acids. The CDR3 is CASSLDRGPSPLHF. Here the CDR3 DNA reads TGTGCCAGCAGTTTGGACAGGGGGCCGTCACCCCTCCACTTT.

This clonotype was recorded a few times. This chain joins TRBV28 and TRBJ1-2, with TRBD1 matching 8 bases. Germline CDR1 is MDHEN and CDR2 is SYDVKM. V dropped 5 bases and J dropped 3; count of bases not matched to a gene: 5. The CDR3 is made up of 14 amino acids. The CDR3 sequence: CASSDRGLYYGYTF. In DNA form, the CDR3 reads TGTGCCAGCAGTGACAGGGGTCTTTACTATGGCTACACCTTC.